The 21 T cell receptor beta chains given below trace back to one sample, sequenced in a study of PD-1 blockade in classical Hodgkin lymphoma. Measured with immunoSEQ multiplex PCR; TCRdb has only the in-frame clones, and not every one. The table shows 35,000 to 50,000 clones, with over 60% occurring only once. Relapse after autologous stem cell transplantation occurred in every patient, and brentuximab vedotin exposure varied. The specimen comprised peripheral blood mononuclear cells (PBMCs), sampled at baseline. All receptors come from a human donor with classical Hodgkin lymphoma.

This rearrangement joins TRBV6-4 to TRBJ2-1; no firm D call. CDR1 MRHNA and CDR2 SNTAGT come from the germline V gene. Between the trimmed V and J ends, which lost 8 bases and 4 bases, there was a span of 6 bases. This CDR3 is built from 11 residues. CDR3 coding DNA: TGTGCCAGCTCGAATTACAATGAGCAGTTCTTC. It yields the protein CASSNYNEQFF.

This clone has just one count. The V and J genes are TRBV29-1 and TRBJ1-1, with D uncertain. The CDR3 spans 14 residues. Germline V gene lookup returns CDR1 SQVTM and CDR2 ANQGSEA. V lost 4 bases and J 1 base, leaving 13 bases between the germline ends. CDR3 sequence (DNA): TGCAGCGTTGTCGCGCCCCCCCCGAACACTGAAGCTTTCTTT. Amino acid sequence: CSVVAPPPNTEAFF.

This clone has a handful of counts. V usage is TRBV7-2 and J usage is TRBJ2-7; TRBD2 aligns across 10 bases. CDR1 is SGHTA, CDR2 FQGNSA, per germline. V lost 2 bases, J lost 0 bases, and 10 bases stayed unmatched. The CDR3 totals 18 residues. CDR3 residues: CASSLRAGGMTSSYEQYF. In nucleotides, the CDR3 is TGTGCCAGCAGCTTACGAGCGGGGGGGATGACAAGCTCCTACGAGCAGTACTTC.

The CDR3 region has the DNA TGTGCCAGCAGCGGAACAGGGATGGCTTCGGAAAAACTGTTTTTT. Protein: CASSGTGMASEKLFF. V gene TRBV9 combines with J gene TRBJ1-4, with D perhaps matching TRBD1 (6 bases). Trimming took off 3 bases at V and 8 bases at J, with 17 bases between the two ends. Germline assignment: CDR1 SGDLS and CDR2 YYNGEE. The CDR3 is 15 amino acids.

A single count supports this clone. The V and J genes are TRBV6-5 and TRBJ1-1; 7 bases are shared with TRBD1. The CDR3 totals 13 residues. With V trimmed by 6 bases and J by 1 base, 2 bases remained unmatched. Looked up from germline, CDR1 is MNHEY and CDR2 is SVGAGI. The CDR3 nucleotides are TGTGCCAGCAGGGGACAGCCGAACACTGAAGCTTTCTTT. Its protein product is CASRGQPNTEAFF.

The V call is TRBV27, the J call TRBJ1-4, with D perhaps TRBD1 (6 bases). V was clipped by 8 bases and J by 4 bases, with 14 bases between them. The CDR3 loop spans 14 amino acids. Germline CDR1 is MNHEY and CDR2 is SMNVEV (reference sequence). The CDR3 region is CASRGGHRNEKLFF. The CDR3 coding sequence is TGTGCCAGCCGCGGGGGACACCGTAATGAAAAACTGTTTTTT.

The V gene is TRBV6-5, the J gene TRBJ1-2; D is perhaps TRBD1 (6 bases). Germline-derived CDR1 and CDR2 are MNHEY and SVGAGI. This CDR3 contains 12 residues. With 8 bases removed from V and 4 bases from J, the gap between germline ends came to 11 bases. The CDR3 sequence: CASRNRAYGYTF. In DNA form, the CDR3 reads TGTGCCAGCCGGAACAGGGCCTATGGCTACACCTTC.

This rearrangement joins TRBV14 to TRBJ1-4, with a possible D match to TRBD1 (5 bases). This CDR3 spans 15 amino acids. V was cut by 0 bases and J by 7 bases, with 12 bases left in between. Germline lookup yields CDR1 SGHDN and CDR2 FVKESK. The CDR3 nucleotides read TGTGCCAGCAGCCAAGAAATCAGGGACGGTGAAAAACTGTTTTTT. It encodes CASSQEIRDGEKLFF.

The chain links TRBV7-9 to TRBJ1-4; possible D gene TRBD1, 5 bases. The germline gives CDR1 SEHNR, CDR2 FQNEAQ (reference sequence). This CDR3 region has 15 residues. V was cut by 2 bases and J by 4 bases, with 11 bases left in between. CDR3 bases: TGTGCCAGCAGCTTAACACAGGAGCTTAATGAAAAACTGTTTTTT. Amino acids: CASSLTQELNEKLFF.

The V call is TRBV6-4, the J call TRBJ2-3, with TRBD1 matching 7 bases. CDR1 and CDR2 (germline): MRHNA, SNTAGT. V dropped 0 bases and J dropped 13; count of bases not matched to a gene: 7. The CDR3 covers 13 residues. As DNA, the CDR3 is TGTGCCAGCAGTGACTCAGGACAGGCTACTAAGTATTTT. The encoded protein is CASSDSGQATKYF.

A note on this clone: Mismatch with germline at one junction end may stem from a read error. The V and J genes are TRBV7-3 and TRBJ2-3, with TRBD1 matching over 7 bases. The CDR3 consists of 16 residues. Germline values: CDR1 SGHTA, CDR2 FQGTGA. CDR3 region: CASSLRAGDSTYTQYF. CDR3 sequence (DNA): TGTGCCAGCAGCTTAAGGGCCGGGGACAGCACATATACGCAGTATTTT.

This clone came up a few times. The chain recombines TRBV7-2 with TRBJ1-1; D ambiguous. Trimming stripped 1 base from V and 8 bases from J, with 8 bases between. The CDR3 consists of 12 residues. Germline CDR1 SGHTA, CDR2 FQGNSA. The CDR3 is CASSLVSEEAFF. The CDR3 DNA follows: TGTGCCAGCAGCTTAGTCTCTGAAGAAGCTTTCTTT. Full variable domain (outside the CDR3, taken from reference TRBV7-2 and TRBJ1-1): GAGVSQSPSNKVTEKGKDVELRCDPISGHTALYWYRQSLGQGLEFLIYFQGNSAPDKSGLPSDRFSAERTGGSVSTLTIQRTQQEDSAVYLCASSLVSEEAFFGQGTRLTVV.

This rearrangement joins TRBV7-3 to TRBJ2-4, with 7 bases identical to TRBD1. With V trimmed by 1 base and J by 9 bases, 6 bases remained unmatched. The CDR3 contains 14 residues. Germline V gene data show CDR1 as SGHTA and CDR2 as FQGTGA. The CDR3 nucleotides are TGTGCCAGCAGCTTAAAGGGGGCCGAGGGCATTCAGTACTTC. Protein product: CASSLKGAEGIQYF. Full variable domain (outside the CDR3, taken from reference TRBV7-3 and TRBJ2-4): GAGVSQTPSNKVTEKGKYVELRCDPISGHTALYWYRQSLGQGPEFLIYFQGTGAADDSGLPNDRFFAVRPEGSVSTLKIQRTERGDSAVYLCASSLKGAEGIQYFGAGTRLSVL.

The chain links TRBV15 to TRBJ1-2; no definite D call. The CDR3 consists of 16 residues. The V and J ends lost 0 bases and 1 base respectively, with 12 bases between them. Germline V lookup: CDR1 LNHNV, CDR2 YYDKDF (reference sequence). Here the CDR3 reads CATSRDRASVNYGYTF. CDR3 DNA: TGTGCCACCAGCAGAGATAGGGCCAGCGTTAACTATGGCTACACCTTC.

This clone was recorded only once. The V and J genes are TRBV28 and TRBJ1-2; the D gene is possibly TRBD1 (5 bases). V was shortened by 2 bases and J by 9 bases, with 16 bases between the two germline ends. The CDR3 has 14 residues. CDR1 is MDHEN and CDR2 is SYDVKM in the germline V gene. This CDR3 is CASSLGARVMSYTF. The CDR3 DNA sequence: TGTGCCAGCAGTTTAGGGGCCCGGGTGATGAGCTACACCTTC.

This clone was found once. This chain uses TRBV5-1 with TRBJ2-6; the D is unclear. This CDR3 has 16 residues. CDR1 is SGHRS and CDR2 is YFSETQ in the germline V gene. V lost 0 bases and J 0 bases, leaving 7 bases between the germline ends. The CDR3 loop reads CASSLAVGSGANVLTF. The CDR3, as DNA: TGCGCCAGCAGCTTGGCGGTGGGCTCTGGGGCCAACGTCCTGACTTTC.

Here the CDR3 reads CASSLWDPPEAFF. CDR3 bases: TGTGCCAGCAGTTTATGGGACCCCCCTGAAGCTTTCTTT. V usage is TRBV28 and J usage is TRBJ1-1, with D hard to call. The germline V gene has CDR1 MDHEN and CDR2 SYDVKM. The CDR3 runs 13 residues. Trimming cost V 0 bases and J 6 bases, with 8 bases left between them.

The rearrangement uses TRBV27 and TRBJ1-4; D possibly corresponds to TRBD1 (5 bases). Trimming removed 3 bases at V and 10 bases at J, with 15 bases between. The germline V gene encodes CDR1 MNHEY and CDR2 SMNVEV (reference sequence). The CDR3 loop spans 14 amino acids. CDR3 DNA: TGTGCCAGCAGTTTGGCCAGGGTGAGCTCAAAACTGTTTTTT. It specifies CASSLARVSSKLFF.

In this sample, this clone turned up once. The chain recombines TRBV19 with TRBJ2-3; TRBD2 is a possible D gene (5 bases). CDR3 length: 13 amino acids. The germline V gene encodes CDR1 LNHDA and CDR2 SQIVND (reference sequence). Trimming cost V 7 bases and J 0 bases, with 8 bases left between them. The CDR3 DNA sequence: TGTGCCAGTATGCGGGCTAGCACAGATACGCAGTATTTT. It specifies CASMRASTDTQYF. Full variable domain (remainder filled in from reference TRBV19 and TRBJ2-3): DGGITQSPKYLFRKEGQNVTLSCEQNLNHDAMYWYRQDPGQGLRLIYYSQIVNDFQKGDIAEGYSVSREKKESFPLTVTSAQKNPTAFYLCASMRASTDTQYFGPGTRLTVL.

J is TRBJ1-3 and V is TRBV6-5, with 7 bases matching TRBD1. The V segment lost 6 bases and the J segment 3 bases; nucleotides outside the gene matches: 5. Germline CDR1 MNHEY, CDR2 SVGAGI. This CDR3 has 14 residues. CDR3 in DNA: TGTGCCAGCAGCCCGACAGGGTATGGAAACACCATATATTTT. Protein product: CASSPTGYGNTIYF.

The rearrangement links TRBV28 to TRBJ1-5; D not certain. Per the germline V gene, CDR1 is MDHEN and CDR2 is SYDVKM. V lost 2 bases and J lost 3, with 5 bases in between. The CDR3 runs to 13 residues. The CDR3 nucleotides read TGTGCCAGCAGTTTAGGGGTCAATCAGCCCCAGCATTTT. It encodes CASSLGVNQPQHF.